A selection of T cell receptor beta chains follows, all from one sample in a study of tumor-infiltrating lymphocytes in primary liver carcinoma. MiXCR, applied by TCRdb to the multiplex PCR reads, yields one record per CDR3 protein. Of over 100,000 distinct CDR3 sequences detected, 65% to 75% appear once; the ten largest clones hold more than 7%. Material for sequencing was tumor-adjacent normal liver tissue. The source is a woman in her sixties with primary liver carcinoma and hepatitis B virus infection. Each CDR3 is given with its conserved first and last residue. Fields, in order: D gene, CDR3 length, clone size, J gene, V gene, CDR3 protein, CDR3 DNA. D genes are given only for firm matches. Size values are once, few and many counts, or a class for expanded clones, and some rows have none.

TRBD1 15 medium-sized TRBJ2-5 TRBV29-1 CSVEGGTGDQETQYF TGCAGCGTGGAAGGGGGGACAGGGGACCAAGAGACCCAGTACTTC
NA 15 NA TRBJ2-7 TRBV11-2 CASSLSTGVIYEQYF TGTGCCAGCAGCTTATCAACGGGAGTGATCTACGAACAGTACTTC
NA 16 NA TRBJ2-1 TRBV6-6 CASGPGWISSYNEQFF TGTGCCAGCGGCCCCGGTTGGATCAGCTCCTACAATGAGCAGTTCTTC
TRBD2 14 many TRBJ2-5 TRBV12-3/TRBV12-4 CASSRREGRGAQYF TGTGCCAGCAGTCGACGGGAGGGCCGGGGAGCCCAGTACTTC
TRBD1 15 once TRBJ1-1 TRBV2 CDSSEQGMSYTEAFF TGTGACAGCAGTGAACAGGGGATGAGTTATACTGAAGCTTTCTTT
NA 15 NA TRBJ1-1 TRBV28 CVSSFWDMSNTEAFF TGTGTCAGCAGTTTTTGGGACATGTCGAACACTGAAGCTTTCTTT
NA 13 many TRBJ1-3 TRBV5-1 CASRTESGNTIYF TGCGCCAGCAGGACGGAATCTGGAAACACCATATATTTT
TRBD2 15 NA TRBJ2-3 TRBV9 CASSSGTIQTDTQYF TGTGCCAGCAGCTCGGGGACTATTCAAACAGATACGCAGTATTTT
NA 13 NA TRBJ2-1 TRBV6-1 CASNLTPYNEQFF TGTGCCAGCAACCTTACTCCCTACAATGAGCAGTTCTTC
NA 13 NA TRBJ1-2 TRBV6-1 CASSKSEQYGHTF TGTGCCAGCAGTAAAAGCGAACAGTATGGCCACACCTTC
TRBD2 16 NA TRBJ2-1 TRBV29-1 CSVNLPWSSGYNEQFF TGCAGCGTCAACCTCCCATGGTCTAGCGGGTACAATGAGCAGTTCTTC
TRBD1 16 many TRBJ2-1 TRBV5-4 CASSASDRDGYNEQFF TGTGCCAGCAGCGCGTCTGACAGGGACGGGTACAATGAGCAGTTCTTC
TRBD2 14 NA TRBJ2-7 TRBV7-3 CASSLGLAGHEQYF TGTGCCAGCAGCTTAGGACTAGCAGGGCACGAGCAGTACTTC
TRBD2 15 many TRBJ2-7 TRBV5-6 CASSTSTSGSYEQYF TGTGCCAGCAGCACAAGTACTAGCGGCTCCTACGAGCAGTACTTC
NA 14 NA TRBJ1-1 TRBV12-3/TRBV12-4 CASSLKGTATEAFF TGTGCCAGCAGTCTAAAGGGGACGGCCACTGAAGCTTTCTTT
NA 15 once TRBJ2-3 TRBV4-1 CASSQCGRAADTQYF TGCGCCAGCAGCCAATGCGGCAGGGCCGCGGATACGCAGTATTTT
NA 16 NA TRBJ2-1 TRBV11-3 CASSLDGTSPYNEQFF TGTGCCAGCAGCTTAGATGGAACTAGCCCTTATAATGAGCAGTTCTTC
NA 10 NA TRBJ1-1 TRBV12-3/TRBV12-4 CARSRSEAFF TGTGCCAGGAGTAGGAGTGAAGCTTTCTTT
TRBD2 13 NA TRBJ2-1 TRBV6-5 CVSSYGLDGEQFF TGTGTCAGCAGCTACGGACTAGACGGTGAGCAGTTCTTC
NA 14 few TRBJ2-1 TRBV28 CASSFESSYNEQFF TGTGCCAGCAGTTTTGAGTCCAGCTACAATGAGCAGTTCTTC